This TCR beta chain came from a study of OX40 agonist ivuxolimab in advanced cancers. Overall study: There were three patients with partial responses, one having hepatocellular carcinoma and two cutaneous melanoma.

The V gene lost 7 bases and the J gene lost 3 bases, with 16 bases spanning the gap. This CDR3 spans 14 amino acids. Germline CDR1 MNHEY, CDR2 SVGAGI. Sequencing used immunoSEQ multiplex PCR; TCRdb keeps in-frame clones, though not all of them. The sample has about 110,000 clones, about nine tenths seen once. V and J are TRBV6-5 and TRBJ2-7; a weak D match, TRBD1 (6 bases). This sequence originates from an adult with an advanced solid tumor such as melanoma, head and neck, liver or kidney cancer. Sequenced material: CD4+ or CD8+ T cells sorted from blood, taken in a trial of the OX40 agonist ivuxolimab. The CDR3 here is CASNLSDRCYEQYF. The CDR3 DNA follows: TGTGCCAGCAACCTCTCTGACAGGTGCTACGAGCAGTACTTC.